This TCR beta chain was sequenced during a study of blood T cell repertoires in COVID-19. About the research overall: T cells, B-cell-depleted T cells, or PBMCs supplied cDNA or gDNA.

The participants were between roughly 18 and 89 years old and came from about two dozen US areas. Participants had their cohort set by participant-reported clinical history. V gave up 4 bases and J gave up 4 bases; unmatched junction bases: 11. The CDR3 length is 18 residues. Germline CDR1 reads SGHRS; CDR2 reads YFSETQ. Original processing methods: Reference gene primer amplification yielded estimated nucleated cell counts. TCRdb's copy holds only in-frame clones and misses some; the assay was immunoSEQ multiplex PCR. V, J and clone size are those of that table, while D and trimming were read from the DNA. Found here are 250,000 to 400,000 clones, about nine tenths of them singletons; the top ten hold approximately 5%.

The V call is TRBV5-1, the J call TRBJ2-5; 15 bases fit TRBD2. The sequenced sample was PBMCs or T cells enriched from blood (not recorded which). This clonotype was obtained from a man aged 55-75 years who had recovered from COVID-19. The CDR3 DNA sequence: TGCGCCAGCAGCCCCGGACTAGCGGGAGGGCCAAGGGGAGAGACCCAGTACTTC. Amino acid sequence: CASSPGLAGGPRGETQYF. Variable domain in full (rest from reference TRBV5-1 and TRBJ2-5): KAGVTQTPRYLIKTRGQQVTLSCSPISGHRSVSWYQQTPGQGLQFLFEYFSETQRNKGNFPGRFSGRQFSNSRSEMNVSTLELGDSALYLCASSPGLAGGPRGETQYFGPGTRLLVL.